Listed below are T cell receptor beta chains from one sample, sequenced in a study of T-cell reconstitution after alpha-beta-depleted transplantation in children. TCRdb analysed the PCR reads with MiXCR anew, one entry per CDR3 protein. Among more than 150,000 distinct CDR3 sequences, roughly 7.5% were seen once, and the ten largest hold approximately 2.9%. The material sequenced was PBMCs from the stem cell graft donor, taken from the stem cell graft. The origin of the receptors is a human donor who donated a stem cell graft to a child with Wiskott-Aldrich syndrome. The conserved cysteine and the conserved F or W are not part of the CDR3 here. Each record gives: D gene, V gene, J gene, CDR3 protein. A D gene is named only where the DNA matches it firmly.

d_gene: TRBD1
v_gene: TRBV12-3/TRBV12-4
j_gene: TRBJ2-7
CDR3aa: ASRRGTGGVYEQY

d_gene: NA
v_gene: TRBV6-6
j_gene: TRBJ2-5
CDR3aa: ASNRQLQETQY

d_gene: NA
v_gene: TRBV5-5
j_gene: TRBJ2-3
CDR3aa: ASSSRTSLDTQY

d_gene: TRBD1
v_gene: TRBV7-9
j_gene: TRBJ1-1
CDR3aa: ASSGTGRMNTEAF

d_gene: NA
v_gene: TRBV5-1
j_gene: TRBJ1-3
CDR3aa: ASRLDLFGNTIY

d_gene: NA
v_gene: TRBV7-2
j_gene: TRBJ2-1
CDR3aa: ASSLGTATYNEQF

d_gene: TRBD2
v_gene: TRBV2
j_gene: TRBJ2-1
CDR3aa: ASSEEGGGALYNEQF

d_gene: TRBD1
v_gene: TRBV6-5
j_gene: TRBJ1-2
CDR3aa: ASSYLGTGLNYGYT

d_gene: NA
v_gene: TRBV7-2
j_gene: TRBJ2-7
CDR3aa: ASSKSSAGVPYEQY

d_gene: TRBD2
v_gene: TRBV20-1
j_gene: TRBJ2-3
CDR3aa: SARLAGGPHTQY

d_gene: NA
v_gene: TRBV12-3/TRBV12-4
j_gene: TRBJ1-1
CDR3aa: ASGGTHSGGLEAF

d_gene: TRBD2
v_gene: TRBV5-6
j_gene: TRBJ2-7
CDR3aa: ASSSQREPYEQY

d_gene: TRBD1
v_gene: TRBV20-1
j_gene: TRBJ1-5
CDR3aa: SARVQGDQPQH

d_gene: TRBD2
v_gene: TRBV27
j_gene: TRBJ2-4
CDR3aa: ASSRVRLAGNIQY

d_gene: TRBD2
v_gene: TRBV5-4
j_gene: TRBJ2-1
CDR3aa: ASSPAGGSRDEQF

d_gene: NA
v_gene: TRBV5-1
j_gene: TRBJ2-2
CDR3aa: ASRPTGANTGELF

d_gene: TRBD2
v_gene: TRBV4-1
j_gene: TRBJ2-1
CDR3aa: ASSQLTSAGGGNEQF

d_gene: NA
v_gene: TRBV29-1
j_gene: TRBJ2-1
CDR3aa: SVVFSYNEQF

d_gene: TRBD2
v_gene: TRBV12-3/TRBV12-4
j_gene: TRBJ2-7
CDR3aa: ASSLASGRIPSLHEQY

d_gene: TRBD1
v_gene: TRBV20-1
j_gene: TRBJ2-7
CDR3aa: SARGQVPGEQY

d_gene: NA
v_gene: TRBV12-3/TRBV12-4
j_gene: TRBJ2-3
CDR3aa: ASSPRYGTDTQY

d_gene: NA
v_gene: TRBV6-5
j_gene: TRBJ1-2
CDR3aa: ASSYRRPDYGYT

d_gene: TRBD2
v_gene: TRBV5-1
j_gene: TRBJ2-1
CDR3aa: ASSLDLAATYNEQF

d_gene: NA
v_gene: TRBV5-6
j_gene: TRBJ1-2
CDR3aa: ASSLDRAGGYT

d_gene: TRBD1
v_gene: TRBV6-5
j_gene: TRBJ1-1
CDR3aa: ASRTGGGTEAF

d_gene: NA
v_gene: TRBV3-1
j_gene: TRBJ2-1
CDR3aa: ASSHGTWGNEQF

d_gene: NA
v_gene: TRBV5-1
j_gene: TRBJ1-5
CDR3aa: ASREGNNQPQH

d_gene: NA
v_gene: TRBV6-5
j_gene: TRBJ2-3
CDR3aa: ASSYPGRASTDTQY

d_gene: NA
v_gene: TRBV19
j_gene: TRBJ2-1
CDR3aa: ASTGRNEQF

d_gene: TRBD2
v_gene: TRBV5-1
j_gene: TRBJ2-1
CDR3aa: ASSWGIAGSSYNEQF

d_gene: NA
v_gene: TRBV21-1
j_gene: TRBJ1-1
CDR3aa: ASSWTGNTEAF

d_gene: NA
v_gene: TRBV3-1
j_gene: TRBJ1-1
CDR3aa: ASSQDRINTEAF

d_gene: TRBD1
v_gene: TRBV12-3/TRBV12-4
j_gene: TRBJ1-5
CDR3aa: ASSLPGQLINQPQH

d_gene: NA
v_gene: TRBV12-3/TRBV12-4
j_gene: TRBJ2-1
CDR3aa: ASSLFLGNEQF

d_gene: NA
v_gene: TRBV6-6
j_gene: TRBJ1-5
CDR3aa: ASSQGGGGQPQH

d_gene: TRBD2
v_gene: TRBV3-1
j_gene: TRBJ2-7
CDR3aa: ASSQFTGGSSNEQY

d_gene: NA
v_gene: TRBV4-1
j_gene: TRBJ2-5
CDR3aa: ASSQWGQAGETQY

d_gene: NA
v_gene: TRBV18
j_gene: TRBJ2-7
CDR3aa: ASSPKTDEQY

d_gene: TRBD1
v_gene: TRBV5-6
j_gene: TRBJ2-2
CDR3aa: ASSLNGPLTGSTGELF

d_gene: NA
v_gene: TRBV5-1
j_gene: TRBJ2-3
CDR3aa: ASSLDGGAPDTQY

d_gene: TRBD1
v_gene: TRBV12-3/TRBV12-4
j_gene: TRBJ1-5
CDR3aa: ASSLGRDRYHQPQH

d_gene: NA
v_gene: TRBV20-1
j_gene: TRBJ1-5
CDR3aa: SASEGGNQPQH

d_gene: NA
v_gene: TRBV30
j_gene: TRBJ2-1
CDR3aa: AWSIRPFALAPDNEQF

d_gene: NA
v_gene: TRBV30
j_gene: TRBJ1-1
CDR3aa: AWSVNGEYTEAF

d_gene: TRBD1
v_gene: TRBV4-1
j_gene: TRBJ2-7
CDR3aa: ASSQDEGANFYEQY

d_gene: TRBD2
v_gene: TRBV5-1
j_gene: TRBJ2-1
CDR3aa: ASSIPRGGRQYNEQF

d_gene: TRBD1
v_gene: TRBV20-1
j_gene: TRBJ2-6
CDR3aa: SAKTGRGANVLT